The sequence of this TCR beta chain was determined in a study of control samples from healthy donors and cancer patients. CDR3 length equals 14 residues. Germline values: CDR1 ENHRY, CDR2 SYGVKD. The germline V and J ends were trimmed by 4 bases and 5 bases, with 11 bases remaining between them. On this clone itself: This CDR3 is also generated by other DNA sequences in the sample.

Produced via immunoSEQ multiplex PCR; TCRdb's table is partial and in-frame only. The sample shows 25,000 to 35,000 clones, 90% to 95% of them seen only once. Sequenced: PBMCs. The TCR was taken from a man aged 50 to 60 with lung cancer. The V call is TRBV10-3, the J call TRBJ2-2; D gene uncertain. In nucleotides, the CDR3 is TGTGCCATCAGTGGACTGATGGGGACCGGGGAGCTGTTTTTT. The encoded protein is CAISGLMGTGELFF.